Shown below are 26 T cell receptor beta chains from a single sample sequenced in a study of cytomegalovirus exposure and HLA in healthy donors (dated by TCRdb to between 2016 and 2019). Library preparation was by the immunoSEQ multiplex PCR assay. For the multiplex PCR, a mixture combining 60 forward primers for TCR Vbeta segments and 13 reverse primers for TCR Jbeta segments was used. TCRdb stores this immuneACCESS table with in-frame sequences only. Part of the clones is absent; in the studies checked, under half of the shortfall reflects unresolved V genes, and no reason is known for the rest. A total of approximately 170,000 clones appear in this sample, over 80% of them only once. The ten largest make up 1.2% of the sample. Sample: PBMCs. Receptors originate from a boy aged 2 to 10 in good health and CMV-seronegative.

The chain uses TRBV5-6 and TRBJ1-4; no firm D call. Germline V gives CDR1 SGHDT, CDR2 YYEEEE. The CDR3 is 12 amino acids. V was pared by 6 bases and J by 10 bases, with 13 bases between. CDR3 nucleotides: TGTGCCAGCAATCAAGTAGGCGGAAAACTGTTTTTT. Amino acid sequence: CASNQVGGKLFF.

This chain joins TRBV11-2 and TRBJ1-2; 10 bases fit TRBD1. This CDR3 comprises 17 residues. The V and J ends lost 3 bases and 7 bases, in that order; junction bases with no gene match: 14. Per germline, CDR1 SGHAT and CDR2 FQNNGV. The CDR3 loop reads CASSFAEPGQGLSGYTF. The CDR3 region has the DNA TGTGCCAGCAGCTTCGCCGAGCCGGGACAGGGGTTAAGTGGCTACACCTTC.

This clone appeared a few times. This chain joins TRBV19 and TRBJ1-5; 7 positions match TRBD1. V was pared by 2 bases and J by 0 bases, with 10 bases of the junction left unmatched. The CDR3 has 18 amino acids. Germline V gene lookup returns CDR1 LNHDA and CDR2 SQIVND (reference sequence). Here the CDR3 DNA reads TGTGCCAGTAGTATAAGGGGGCAAGGAAGATTTAGCAATCAGCCCCAGCATTTT. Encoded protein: CASSIRGQGRFSNQPQHF.

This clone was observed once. The DNA for the CDR3 is TGTGCCAGCAGTTACGAGGGGGCCCTGAACACTGAAGCTTTCTTT. Translated, it gives CASSYEGALNTEAFF. This chain uses TRBV6-5 with TRBJ1-1, with 7 bases identical to TRBD1. Germline V gives CDR1 MNHEY, CDR2 SVGAGI. Trimming at V came to 2 bases and at J to 0 bases, leaving 3 bases not matched to a gene. CDR3 size: 15 residues.

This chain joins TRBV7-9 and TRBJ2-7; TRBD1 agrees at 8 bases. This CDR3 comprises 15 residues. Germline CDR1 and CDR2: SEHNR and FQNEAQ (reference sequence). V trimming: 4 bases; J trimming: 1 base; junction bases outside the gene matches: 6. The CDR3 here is CASSSTGDFSYEQYF. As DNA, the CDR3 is TGTGCCAGCAGCTCGACAGGGGATTTTTCCTACGAGCAGTACTTC. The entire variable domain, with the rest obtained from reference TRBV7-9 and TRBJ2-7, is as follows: DTGVSQNPRHKITKRGQNVTFRCDPISEHNRLYWYRQTLGQGPEFLTYFQNEAQLEKSRLLSDRFSAERPKGSFSTLEIQRTEQGDSAMYLCASSSTGDFSYEQYFGPGTRLTVT.

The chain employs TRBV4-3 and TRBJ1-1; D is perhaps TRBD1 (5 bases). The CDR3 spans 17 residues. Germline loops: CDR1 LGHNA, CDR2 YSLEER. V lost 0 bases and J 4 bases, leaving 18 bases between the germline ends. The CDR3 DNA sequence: TGCGCCAGCAGCCAAGATTTCCCAGGGTGGTTAGGCACTGAAGCTTTCTTT. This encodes CASSQDFPGWLGTEAFF.

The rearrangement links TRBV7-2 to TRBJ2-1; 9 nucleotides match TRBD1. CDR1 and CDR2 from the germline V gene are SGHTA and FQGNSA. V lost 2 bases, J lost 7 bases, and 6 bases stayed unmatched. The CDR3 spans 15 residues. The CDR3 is CASSLTGGAINEQFF. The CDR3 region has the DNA TGTGCCAGCAGCTTAACAGGGGGCGCAATTAATGAGCAGTTCTTC.

CDR3 bases: TGTGCCAGCAGTTACTCGAGATGGAGGAAGGGCTACACCTTC. Translated: CASSYSRWRKGYTF. J is TRBJ1-2 and V is TRBV6-5; D gene ambiguous. CDR1 is MNHEY and CDR2 is SVGAGI in the germline V gene. V was pared by 0 bases and J by 8 bases, with 13 bases between. The CDR3 is 14 amino acids.

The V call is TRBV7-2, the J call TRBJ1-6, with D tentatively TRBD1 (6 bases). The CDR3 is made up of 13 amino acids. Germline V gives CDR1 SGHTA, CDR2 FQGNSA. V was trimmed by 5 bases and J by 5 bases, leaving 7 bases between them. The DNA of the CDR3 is TGTGCCAGCAGCGGACAGCATAATTCACCCCTCCACTTT. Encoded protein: CASSGQHNSPLHF.

CDR3 nucleotide sequence: TGCGCCAGCAGCTTCAATTCTAGCGTCTCCCCCCAAGAGACCCAGTACTTC. Protein sequence: CASSFNSSVSPQETQYF. The chain employs TRBV5-1 and TRBJ2-5; D may be TRBD2 (6 bases). CDR3 length equals 17 residues. V dropped 2 bases and J dropped 1 base, with 18 bases sitting between them. Germline V gene data show CDR1 as SGHRS and CDR2 as YFSETQ.

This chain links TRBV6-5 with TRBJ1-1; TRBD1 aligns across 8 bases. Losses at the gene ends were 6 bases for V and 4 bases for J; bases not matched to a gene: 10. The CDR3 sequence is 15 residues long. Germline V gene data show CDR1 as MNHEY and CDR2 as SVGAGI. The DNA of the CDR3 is TGTGCCAGCAGCCTATACAGGGGGGTCGGCACTGAAGCTTTCTTT. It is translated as CASSLYRGVGTEAFF.

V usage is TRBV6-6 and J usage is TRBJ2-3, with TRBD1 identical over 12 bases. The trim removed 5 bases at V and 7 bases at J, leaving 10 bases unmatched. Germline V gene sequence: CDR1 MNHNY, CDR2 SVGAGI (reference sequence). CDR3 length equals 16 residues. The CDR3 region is CASSPSRDRGQNTQYF. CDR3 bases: TGTGCCAGCAGTCCCTCCCGGGACAGGGGGCAAAATACGCAGTATTTT.

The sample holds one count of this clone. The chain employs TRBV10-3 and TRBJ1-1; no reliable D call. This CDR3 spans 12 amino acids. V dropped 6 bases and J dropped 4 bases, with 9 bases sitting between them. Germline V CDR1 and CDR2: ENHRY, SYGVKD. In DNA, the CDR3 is TGTGCCATCAGCCTCGGTGGCACTGAAGCTTTCTTT. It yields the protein CAISLGGTEAFF.

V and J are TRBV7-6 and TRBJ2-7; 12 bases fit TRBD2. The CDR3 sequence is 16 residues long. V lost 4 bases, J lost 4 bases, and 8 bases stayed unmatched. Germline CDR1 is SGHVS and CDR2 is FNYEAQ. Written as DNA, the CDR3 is TGTGCCAGCAGCTCAAGACTAGCGGGAGATACATACGAGCAGTACTTC. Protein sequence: CASSSRLAGDTYEQYF. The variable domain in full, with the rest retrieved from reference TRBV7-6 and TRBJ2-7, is GAGVSQSPRYKVTKRGQDVALRCDPISGHVSLYWYRQALGQGPEFLTYFNYEAQQDKSGLPNDRFSAERPEGSISTLTIQRTEQRDSAMYRCASSSRLAGDTYEQYFGPGTRLTVT.

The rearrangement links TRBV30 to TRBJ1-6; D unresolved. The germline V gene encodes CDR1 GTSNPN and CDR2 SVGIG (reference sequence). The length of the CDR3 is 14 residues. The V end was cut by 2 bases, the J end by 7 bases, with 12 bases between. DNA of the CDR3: TGTGCCTGGAGTACAGACATGATCAATTCACCCCTCCACTTT. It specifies CAWSTDMINSPLHF.

The CDR3 is CASSIKQGAPEAFF. In nucleotides, the CDR3 is TGCGCCAGCAGCATTAAACAGGGGGCGCCTGAAGCTTTCTTT. The J gene is TRBJ1-1, the V gene TRBV5-1, with TRBD1 identical over 9 bases. V shed 4 bases and J 6 bases; nucleotides not matched to a gene: 7. Germline V gene data show CDR1 as SGHRS and CDR2 as YFSETQ. The CDR3 is made up of 14 amino acids.

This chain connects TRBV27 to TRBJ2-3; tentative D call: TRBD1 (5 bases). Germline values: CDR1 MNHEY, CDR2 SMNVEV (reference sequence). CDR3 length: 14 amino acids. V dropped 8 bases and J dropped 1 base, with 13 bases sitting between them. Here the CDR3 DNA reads TGTGCCAGCGCCCCAGGGTTTGGCACAGATACGCAGTATTTT. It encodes CASAPGFGTDTQYF.

The CDR3 loop is CASSRRTGVNTGELFF. The CDR3 DNA is TGCGCCAGCAGCCGCCGGACAGGGGTTAACACCGGGGAGCTGTTTTTT. The J gene is TRBJ2-2, the V gene TRBV4-3; 9 nucleotides align to TRBD1. Germline V gene lookup returns CDR1 LGHNA and CDR2 YSLEER. This CDR3 contains 16 residues. V lost 4 bases, J lost 2 bases, and 5 bases stayed unmatched.

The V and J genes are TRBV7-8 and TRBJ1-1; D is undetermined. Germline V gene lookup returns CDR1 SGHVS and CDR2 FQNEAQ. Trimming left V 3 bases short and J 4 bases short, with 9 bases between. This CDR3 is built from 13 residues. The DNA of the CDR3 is TGTGCCAGCAGCTTGGGCAGAGCCACTGAAGCTTTCTTT. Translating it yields CASSLGRATEAFF.

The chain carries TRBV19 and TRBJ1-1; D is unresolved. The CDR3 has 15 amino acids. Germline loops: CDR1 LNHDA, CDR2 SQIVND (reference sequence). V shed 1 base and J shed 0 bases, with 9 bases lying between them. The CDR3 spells CASSIVSDLNTEAFF. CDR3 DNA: TGTGCCAGTAGTATAGTATCGGACTTGAACACTGAAGCTTTCTTT.

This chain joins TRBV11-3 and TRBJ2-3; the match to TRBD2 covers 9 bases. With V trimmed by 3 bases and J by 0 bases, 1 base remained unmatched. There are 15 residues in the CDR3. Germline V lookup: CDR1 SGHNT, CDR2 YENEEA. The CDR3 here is CASSFAGGSTDTQYF. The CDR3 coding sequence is TGTGCCAGCAGCTTTGCGGGGGGGAGCACAGATACGCAGTATTTT.

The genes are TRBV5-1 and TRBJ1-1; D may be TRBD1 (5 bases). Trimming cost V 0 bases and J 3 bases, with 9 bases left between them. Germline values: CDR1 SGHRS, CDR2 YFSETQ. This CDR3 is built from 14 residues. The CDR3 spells CASSLVAGDTEAFF. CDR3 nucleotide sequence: TGCGCCAGCAGCTTGGTCGCGGGGGACACTGAAGCTTTCTTT. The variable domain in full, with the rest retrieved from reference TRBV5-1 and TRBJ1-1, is KAGVTQTPRYLIKTRGQQVTLSCSPISGHRSVSWYQQTPGQGLQFLFEYFSETQRNKGNFPGRFSGRQFSNSRSEMNVSTLELGDSALYLCASSLVAGDTEAFFGQGTRLTVV.

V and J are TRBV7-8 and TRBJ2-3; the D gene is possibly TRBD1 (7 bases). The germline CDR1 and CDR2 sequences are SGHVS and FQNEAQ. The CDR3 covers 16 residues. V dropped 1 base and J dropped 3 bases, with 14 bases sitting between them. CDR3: CASSLVEGAKTDTQYF. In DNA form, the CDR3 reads TGTGCCAGCAGCTTAGTGGAGGGGGCTAAAACAGATACGCAGTATTTT.

CDR3 coding DNA: TGCGCCAGCAGCCCAAGGACCCAAAGCGGAGAGACCCAGTACTTC. Encoded protein: CASSPRTQSGETQYF. V and J are TRBV4-3 and TRBJ2-5; D may be TRBD2 (5 bases). Trimming took off 4 bases at V and 4 bases at J, with 16 bases between the two ends. CDR3 size: 15 residues. Germline loops: CDR1 LGHNA, CDR2 YSLEER.

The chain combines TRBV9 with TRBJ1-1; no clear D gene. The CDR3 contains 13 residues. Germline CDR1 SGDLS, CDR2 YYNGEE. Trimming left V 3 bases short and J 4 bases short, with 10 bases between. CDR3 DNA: TGTGCCAGCAGCGCCCGGACTAGCACTGAAGCTTTCTTT. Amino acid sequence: CASSARTSTEAFF.

The CDR3: CAWSAGLRTEAFF. For the CDR3, the DNA is TGTGCCTGGAGTGCAGGGCTGAGGACTGAAGCTTTCTTT. This chain links TRBV30 with TRBJ1-1; D may be TRBD1 (5 bases). Germline V lookup: CDR1 GTSNPN, CDR2 SVGIG (reference sequence). Between the trimmed V and J ends, which lost 1 base and 5 bases, there was a span of 11 bases. This CDR3 is 13 amino acids long.